These 18 T cell receptor delta chains share one sample of origin, sequenced in a study of gamma delta lymphoproliferative disorders and STAT genes. TCRdb processed the multiplex PCR reads again with the CATT caller. There are about 3,800 delta-chain clones in the sample; 1% occur only once, and roughly a fifth lies in the top ten. PBMCs from patients and controls supplied the genomic DNA for sequencing. Sequences were obtained from blood. These receptors were obtained from a human donor in good health.

This clone appeared a few times. Given a far larger clone just one base away, this is likely a sequencing read error. Within the sample, other DNA sequences also encode this same CDR3. The chain is built from TRDV2 and TRDJ3; a possible D gene is TRDD3 (6 bases). Trimming left V 1 base short and J 1 base short, with 13 bases between. The CDR3 extends over 18 amino acids. Germline CDR1 is GEAIGNYY and CDR2 is EKD. Written as DNA, the CDR3 is TGTGCCTGTGACACGGCTGGGGAAAGATCCTGGGACACCCGACAGATGTTTTTC. This sequence encodes CACDTAGERSWDTRQMFF.

This clone is labeled medium-sized. The chain joins TRDV2 to TRDJ1; 10 bases fit TRDD3. Germline CDR1 GEAIGNYY, CDR2 EKD. The CDR3 extends over 16 amino acids. With 3 bases clipped from V and 2 bases from J, the junction kept 8 bases outside the gene matches. The CDR3 loop reads CACDALVLGDTDKLIF. The DNA for the CDR3 is TGTGCCTGTGACGCCCTGGTACTGGGGGATACCGATAAACTCATCTTT.

A word on this clone: TCRdb's protein, taken from a much larger clone, differs from this DNA's translation at residue 4, likely owing to a read error; the protein displayed comes from the DNA. This rearrangement joins TRDV3 to TRDJ1; 12 bases fit TRDD3. V gave up 3 bases and J gave up 1 base; unmatched junction bases: 9. Germline CDR1 and CDR2: TVYSNPD and GDNSRS (reference sequence). The CDR3 spans 16 residues. CDR3 in DNA: TGTGCCTTAAAGCATTTCTGGGGGATACGCACCGATAAACTCATCTTT. It translates to CALKHFWGIRTDKLIF. The full variable domain, in which reference TRDV3 and TRDJ1 provide the parts outside the CDR3, is CDKVTQSSPDQTVASGSEVVLLCTYDTVYSNPDLFWYRIRPDYSFQFVFYGDNSRSEGADFTQGRFSVKHILTQKAFHLVISPVRTEDSATYYCALKHFWGIRTDKLIFGKGTRVTVEP.

This clone appeared a few times. The protein recorded in TCRdb matches a much larger clone and deviates from this DNA's translation at residue 11, suggesting a read error; the protein here is obtained by translating the DNA. The genes are TRDV2 and TRDJ1, with 10 bases matching TRDD3. J lost 4 bases, V lost 4 bases, and 11 bases had no gene match. The CDR3 extends over 16 amino acids. Germline lookup yields CDR1 GEAIGNYY and CDR2 EKD. This chain's CDR3 is CACDNLGDIGIDKLIF. CDR3 nucleotide sequence: TGTGCCTGTGATAACCTGGGGGATATTGGCATCGATAAACTCATCTTT.

As for this clone: With a far larger clone one base away, a read error is the likely cause. The CDR3 spells CACGTVENTDKLIF. DNA for the CDR3: TGTGCCTGTGGCACCGTAGAAAACACCGATAAACTCATCTTT. The chain links TRDV2 to TRDJ1; D is unresolved. Germline-derived CDR1 and CDR2 are GEAIGNYY and EKD. CDR3 size: 14 residues.

Regarding this clone: With a far larger clone one base away, a read error is the likely cause. The sample carries other DNA sequences with the same CDR3. This chain links TRDV2 with TRDJ1, with 9 positions matching TRDD3. With V trimmed by 3 bases and J by 0 bases, 13 bases remained unmatched. CDR1 and CDR2 from the germline V gene are GEAIGNYY and EKD. The CDR3 covers 18 residues. The DNA for the CDR3 is TGTGCCTGTGACCCTCTGGGGGATCGACCATTGTACACCGATAAACTCATCTTT. Protein sequence: CACDPLGDRPLYTDKLIF.

Turning to this clone: Only one base separates this from a far larger clonotype, so it likely reflects a read error. The sample contains more than one DNA sequence encoding this CDR3. The chain is built from TRDV2 and TRDJ1, with 7 bases lining up with TRDD3. In germline, CDR1 is GEAIGNYY, CDR2 EKD. The CDR3 extends over 17 amino acids. In nucleotides, the CDR3 is TGTGCCTGCGACACCGTTACCCCTGGGGGTTACACCGATAAACTCATCTTT. Encoded protein: CACDTVTPGGYTDKLIF.

This clone has more than one count but fewer than ten. A far larger clone lies a single base away; this is likely a read error. Other DNA variants within this sample encode the same CDR3. The chain uses TRDV2 and TRDJ1, with 8 bases matching TRDD3. The CDR3 loop spans 16 amino acids. Germline lookup yields CDR1 GEAIGNYY and CDR2 EKD. In DNA form, the CDR3 reads TGTGCCTGTGACACGATGGGGGGGATATCCACCGATAAGCTCATCTTT. Translated: CACDTMGGISTDKLIF.

The CDR3 DNA reads as TGTGCTCTTGGGGAACTCGTACCTACGTACTGGGGGATAGCCGATAAACTCATCTTT. Amino acid sequence: CALGELVPTYWGIADKLIF. V is TRDV1 and J is TRDJ1; 11 bases are a match to TRDD3. Trimming took 0 bases from V and 3 from J; bases not matched to a gene: 12. Per germline, CDR1 TSWWSYY and CDR2 QGS. This CDR3 has 19 amino acids.

A word on this clone: The TCRdb record carries a much larger clone's protein, which differs from this DNA's translation at residue 6; a read error is the likely cause, and the protein listed here is the DNA translation. The chain carries TRDV2 and TRDJ1, with 12 nucleotides matching TRDD3. Germline values: CDR1 GEAIGNYY, CDR2 EKD. The CDR3 is 18 residues long. The trim removed 1 base at V and 0 bases at J, leaving 8 bases unmatched. The CDR3 DNA sequence: TGTGCCTGTGACACTGCTGGGGGATACGCGACCAACACCGATAAACTCATCTTT. This encodes CACDTAGGYATNTDKLIF.

This clone was picked up a small number of times. This DNA's translation differs at residue 8 from TCRdb's protein, which comes from a much larger clone; a read error is likely, and the protein shown is translated from the DNA. The V call is TRDV2, the J call TRDJ1, with 7 positions matching TRDD3. CDR1 is GEAIGNYY and CDR2 is EKD in the germline V gene. The V gene end was trimmed by 4 bases and the J gene end by 2 bases; junction bases not matched to a gene: 6. This CDR3 has 14 amino acids. The CDR3 loop is CACEFLGATDKLIF. Written as DNA, the CDR3 is TGTGCCTGTGAATTTCTGGGGGCTACCGATAAACTCATCTTT.

Regarding this clone: For this DNA, TCRdb reports the protein of a much larger clone, which diverges at residue 3, most likely from a read error; the protein presented here is translated directly from the DNA. The V call is TRDV2, the J call TRDJ2; D ambiguous. The germline V gene encodes CDR1 GEAIGNYY and CDR2 EKD. The CDR3 contains 18 residues. The DNA for the CDR3 is TGTGCCCGTGACACCGTACGTGGATCAACGACTTTGACAGCACAACTCTTCTTT. Translated, it gives CARDTVRGSTTLTAQLFF.

This clone has more than one count but fewer than ten. This DNA translates differently at residue 8 from the TCRdb protein, which is that of a much larger clone; a read error is likely, and the protein shown is the DNA's own translation. This chain uses TRDV2 with TRDJ1; TRDD3 matches at 7 bases. CDR1 is GEAIGNYY, CDR2 EKD, per germline. CDR3 length equals 17 residues. The V segment lost 2 bases and the J segment 0 bases; nucleotides outside the gene matches: 11. The CDR3 DNA sequence: TGTGCCTGTGACATACTGGGGAAGCCCCACTACACCGATAAACTCATCTTT. Translation: CACDILGKPHYTDKLIF.

This clone is judged large. This sample includes further DNA sequences coding for the same CDR3. The chain employs TRDV2 and TRDJ1; 9 nucleotides line up with TRDD3. Trimming at V came to 3 bases and at J to 2 bases, leaving 15 bases not matched to a gene. The CDR3 sequence is 18 residues long. Per the germline V gene, CDR1 is GEAIGNYY and CDR2 is EKD. The CDR3: CACDAITGGPLSTDKLIF. The CDR3 nucleotides read TGTGCCTGTGACGCTATCACTGGGGGACCCCTGTCTACCGATAAACTCATCTTT.

A remark on this clone: For this DNA, TCRdb reports the protein of a much larger clone, which diverges at residue 11, most likely from a read error; the protein presented here is translated directly from the DNA. The rearrangement uses TRDV2 and TRDJ1; 11 bases are shared with TRDD3. This CDR3 comprises 19 residues. Losses at the gene ends were 0 bases for V and 1 base for J; bases not matched to a gene: 12. CDR1 and CDR2 from the germline V gene are GEAIGNYY and EKD. CDR3 region: CACDTVGGYATPSTDKLIF. The DNA of the CDR3 is TGTGCCTGTGACACCGTTGGGGGATACGCTACCCCTTCCACCGATAAACTCATCTTT.

This clone rates as medium-sized (0.01 to 0.1%). This specimen includes other DNA sequences encoding the same CDR3. The CDR3 sequence: CACLPLQGTDKLIF. The CDR3 DNA reads as TGTGCCTGCCTCCCTCTTCAGGGCACCGATAAACTCATCTTT. This rearrangement joins TRDV2 to TRDJ1; D unclear. Trimming removed 7 bases at V and 1 base at J, with 15 bases between. Germline CDR1 and CDR2: GEAIGNYY and EKD. The CDR3 covers 14 residues.

The chain is built from TRDV2 and TRDJ1; 8 bases agree with TRDD3. The CDR3 is 16 amino acids. V shed 3 bases, J shed 0 bases, and the junction held 8 bases outside the gene matches. Germline CDR1 reads GEAIGNYY; CDR2 reads EKD. The CDR3 protein is CACDEVRGIYTDKLIF. Here the CDR3 DNA reads TGTGCCTGTGACGAAGTAAGGGGGATATACACCGATAAACTCATCTTT.

To note about this clone: Translating this DNA gives a protein that differs at residue 6 from the TCRdb one, which belongs to a much larger clone; a read error is likely, and the protein shown is this translation. The J gene is TRDJ1, the V gene TRDV1; TRDD3 matches 11 bases. The CDR3 extends over 19 amino acids. CDR1 is TSWWSYY, CDR2 QGS, per germline. V shed 2 bases, J shed 7 bases, and the junction held 18 bases outside the gene matches. The CDR3 DNA sequence: TGTGCTCTTGGGGAATCCACCTACGCTGGGGGATACAGGTTAGGTAAACTCATCTTT. Translating gives CALGESTYAGGYRLGKLIF.